Listed below are T cell receptor beta chains from one sample, sequenced in a study of OX40 agonist ivuxolimab in advanced cancers. TCRdb's copy holds only in-frame clones and misses some; the assay was immunoSEQ multiplex PCR. The sample has 55,000 to 70,000 clones; approximately 81% are singletons. This specimen consisted of CD4+ or CD8+ T cells sorted from blood, obtained in a trial of the OX40 agonist ivuxolimab. All receptors derive from an adult with an advanced solid tumor such as melanoma, head and neck, liver or kidney cancer. The CDR3 runs from the conserved cysteine through the conserved F or W. Each record gives: CDR3 length, V gene, J gene, CDR3 protein.

>12|TRBV5-1|TRBJ2-1
CASSLVFNEQFF
>16|TRBV5-1|TRBJ2-1
CASSPTLALSYNEQFF
>13|TRBV5-4|TRBJ2-3
CASGPQGTDTQYF
>15|TRBV5-1|TRBJ1-1
CASSSIGLRDTEAFF
>13|TRBV5-6|TRBJ2-7
CASSPTPRDEQYF
>14|TRBV2|TRBJ1-2
CASSEAGRDYGYTF
>16|TRBV9|TRBJ2-3
CASSDPLAGERDTQYF
>15|TRBV5-6|.
CASRGLTGPAYEQYF
>14|TRBV7-2|TRBJ2-1
CASSLAGAYNEQFF
>14|TRBV7-2|TRBJ2-5
CASSMGLSQETQYF
>15|TRBV2|TRBJ2-3
CATQAWGASTDTQYF
>15|TRBV18|TRBJ1-1
CASSPGTGMNTEAFF
>16|TRBV7-9|TRBJ2-1
CASSLGQGSSYNEQFF
>13|TRBV5-8|TRBJ2-7
CASSLAGSYEQYF
>17|TRBV7-9|TRBJ2-3
CASSFLAGGPDTDTQYF
>15|TRBV4-1|TRBJ2-1
CASRDLSGTGNEQFF
>16|TRBV5-1|TRBJ2-7
CASSLLGSSAFYEQYF
>17|TRBV27|.
CASSLSGSRGWSYEQYF
>15|TRBV6-1|TRBJ1-5
CASREGAQSNQPQHF
>12|TRBV2|TRBJ1-5
CALGTGSQPQHF
>13|TRBV6-6|TRBJ2-2
CASRGSNTGELFF
>14|TRBV7-9|TRBJ2-5
CASSLVASQETQYF
>17|TRBV11-2|TRBJ2-3
CASSHTPVGGPTDTQYF
>16|TRBV18|TRBJ1-1
CASSTQGRRMNTEAFF
>16|TRBV18|TRBJ1-5
CASSPPSGASNQPQHF
>14|TRBV6-6|TRBJ1-2
CASSYRDRNYGYTF
>14|TRBV2|TRBJ2-7
CATLVPGGIYEQYF
>14|TRBV10-3|TRBJ1-2
CAVRDRGRGYGYTF
>15|TRBV12-5|TRBJ2-1
CASGPRIGAYNEQFF
>15|TRBV5-1|TRBJ2-3
CASSLRGDHTDTQYF
>14|TRBV5-8|TRBJ2-7
CASSLKRVIYEQYF
>19|TRBV4-3|TRBJ2-3
CASSQVSSLAASSTDTQYF
>16|TRBV5-1|TRBJ2-2
CASSLQGFSSTGELFF